This is a list of T cell receptor beta chains from one sample in a study of T cell responses to AZD1222 COVID-19 vaccine. Sequencing was performed with immunoSEQ multiplex PCR; in TCRdb, only in-frame clones are kept and a portion is missing. The sample has 150,000 to 200,000 clones; 90% are singletons. Sequences were derived from peripheral blood, sampled 28 days after the second AZD1222 dose. All receptors come from an adult who received the AZD1222 COVID-19 vaccine. Both conserved end residues are part of each CDR3. The D gene is left open where the match is weak. A clone size is listed for some rows: how often the clone was seen (once, few, many), or a class if it is expanded.

j_call d_call cdr3_length clone_size v_call cdr3_aa cdr3_nt
TRBJ1-1 - 13 - TRBV7-8 CASSLAANTEAFF TGTGCCAGCAGCTTAGCAGCGAACACTGAAGCTTTCTTT
TRBJ1-2 - 13 - TRBV6-5 CASSLQGGYGYTF TGTGCCAGCAGTCTACAGGGAGGCTATGGCTACACCTTC
TRBJ2-7 - 11 - TRBV11-2 CASSSSFEQYF TGTGCCAGCAGCTCGTCATTCGAGCAGTACTTC
TRBJ1-5 TRBD1 14 - TRBV6-5 CASSLLGQDQPQHF TGTGCCAGCAGTTTATTGGGACAGGATCAGCCCCAGCATTTT
TRBJ2-5 - 11 - TRBV12-3/TRBV12-4 CASSFRETQYF TGTGCCAGCAGTTTTCGGGAGACCCAGTACTTC
TRBJ1-2 - 11 - TRBV30 CAWTANYGYTF TGTGCCTGGACGGCTAACTATGGCTACACCTTC
TRBJ1-3 - 17 - TRBV28 CASSSLSSPTTGNTIYF TGTGCCAGCAGTTCCCTAAGTAGTCCTACCACTGGAAACACCATATATTTT
TRBJ1-2 - 13 - TRBV6-1 CASSDIDLYGYTF TGTGCCAGCAGTGATATAGACCTCTATGGCTACACCTTC
TRBJ2-7 TRBD1 15 - TRBV7-2 CASSLAGTGSYEQYF TGTGCCAGCAGCTTAGCTGGGACAGGGTCCTACGAGCAGTACTTC
TRBJ1-5 TRBD1 14 - TRBV10-2 CASGTGGINQPQHF TGCGCCAGTGGTACAGGGGGTATCAATCAGCCCCAGCATTTT
TRBJ2-5 - 12 - TRBV7-3 CASRTVQETQYF TGTGCCAGCAGGACAGTTCAAGAGACCCAGTACTTC
TRBJ2-7 TRBD2 18 - TRBV4-2 CASSQDPSGGGKTYEQYF TGTGCCAGCAGCCAGGACCCCTCGGGCGGGGGTAAAACCTACGAGCAGTACTTC
TRBJ2-3 - 13 once TRBV9 CASSVKGADTQYF TGTGCCAGCAGCGTTAAAGGGGCAGATACGCAGTATTTT
TRBJ1-1 - 14 - TRBV19 CAISVGLFDTEAFF TGTGCCATCTCTGTGGGTTTATTTGACACTGAAGCTTTCTTT
TRBJ2-7 TRBD1 14 - TRBV10-2 CASRVDRGPYEQYF TGCGCCAGCAGAGTGGACAGGGGGCCTTACGAGCAGTACTTC
TRBJ2-3 TRBD2 17 - TRBV7-2 CASSLLIRTSGADTQYF TGTGCCAGCAGCTTACTGATCCGGACTAGCGGGGCAGATACGCAGTATTTT
TRBJ2-2 - 12 - TRBV7-2 CASSRRTGELFF TGTGCCAGCAGCCGCCGAACCGGGGAGCTGTTTTTT
TRBJ1-4 - 14 - TRBV5-6 CASSLILGDEKLFF TGTGCCAGCAGCTTAATCTTGGGGGATGAAAAACTGTTTTTT
TRBJ2-7 - 16 - TRBV6-1 CASSGLGRPSSYEQYF TGTGCCAGCAGTGGGTTGGGCAGGCCTAGCTCCTACGAGCAGTACTTC
TRBJ2-2 - 15 - TRBV28 CASSLMGGNTGELFF TGTGCCAGCAGTTTAATGGGCGGGAACACCGGGGAGCTGTTTTTT
TRBJ1-2 TRBD1 13 - TRBV4-2 CASSQGQNYGYTF TGTGCCAGCAGCCAGGGACAGAACTATGGCTACACCTTC
TRBJ1-3 TRBD1 13 - TRBV12-3/TRBV12-4 CASQGQLGNTIYF TGTGCCAGTCAGGGACAGCTTGGAAACACCATATATTTT
TRBJ1-4 - 15 - TRBV4-2 CASSPPGPTNEKLFF TGTGCCAGCAGCCCGCCGGGACCGACGAATGAAAAACTGTTTTTT
TRBJ1-4 - 15 - TRBV28 CASSLPGSLNEKLFF TGTGCCAGCAGTTTACCCGGCAGCCTTAATGAAAAACTGTTTTTT
TRBJ1-5 - 16 - TRBV6-1 CASSEPPSYSNQPQHF TGTGCCAGCAGTGAACCCCCAAGTTATAGCAATCAGCCCCAGCATTTT
TRBJ2-1 - 15 - TRBV5-6 CASSSPDLRHNEQFF TGTGCCAGCAGCTCACCGGACCTGAGGCACAATGAGCAGTTCTTC
TRBJ1-1 - 14 - TRBV6-1 CASSERGKSAEAFF TGTGCCAGCAGTGAAAGGGGAAAATCAGCTGAAGCTTTCTTT
TRBJ1-1 - 13 - TRBV6-4 CASGADMNTEAFF TGTGCCAGCGGCGCGGACATGAACACTGAAGCTTTCTTT
TRBJ2-2 - 16 - TRBV6-6 CASSPHGGPSAGELFF TGTGCCAGCAGCCCCCACGGGGGGCCCTCGGCCGGGGAGCTGTTTTTT
TRBJ2-3 - 15 - TRBV5-6 CASSLDGRSTGTQYF TGTGCCAGCAGCTTGGATGGGAGGAGCACAGGTACGCAGTATTTT
TRBJ2-1 - 16 - TRBV6-2/TRBV6-3 CASSPRREPSYNEQFF TGTGCCAGCAGTCCCCGCAGGGAACCCTCCTACAATGAGCAGTTCTTC
TRBJ2-3 TRBD1 16 - TRBV10-3 CAISESTGSGTDTQYF TGTGCCATCAGTGAGTCGACAGGGTCAGGAACAGATACGCAGTATTTT
TRBJ1-6 TRBD1 15 - TRBV6-5 CASAGRRDRGSPLHF TGTGCCAGCGCAGGGCGGCGGGACAGGGGTTCACCCCTCCACTTT
TRBJ1-1 - 12 - TRBV28 CASSLGHTEAFF TGTGCCAGCAGTTTAGGGCACACTGAAGCTTTCTTT
TRBJ2-3 TRBD1 16 - TRBV10-3 CANGTLQGASTDTQYF TGTGCCAACGGAACCTTACAGGGGGCGAGCACAGATACGCAGTATTTT
TRBJ2-1 TRBD2 16 once TRBV27 CASSFRTSGSGNEQFF TGTGCCAGCAGTTTCCGGACTAGCGGGAGCGGCAATGAGCAGTTCTTC
TRBJ2-1 - 13 once TRBV10-3 CAISRREEDEQFF TGTGCCATCAGTCGCAGGGAAGAGGATGAGCAGTTCTTC
TRBJ2-3 TRBD2 15 - TRBV12-5 CASGFFSGKSDTQYF TGTGCTAGTGGTTTCTTTAGCGGGAAGTCTGATACGCAGTATTTT
TRBJ2-5 - 14 - TRBV10-3 CAISESGSQETQYF TGTGCCATCAGTGAGTCCGGGAGCCAAGAGACCCAGTACTTC
TRBJ1-5 TRBD1 15 - TRBV11-2 CASSEGTVSNQPQHF TGTGCCAGCAGCGAAGGGACAGTTAGCAATCAGCCCCAGCATTTT
TRBJ2-1 - 14 - TRBV6-2/TRBV6-3 CASSYGSEYNEQFF TGTGCCAGCAGTTACGGTTCAGAATACAATGAGCAGTTCTTC
TRBJ1-2 - 15 - TRBV7-3 CASSLMARTNYGYTF TGTGCCAGCAGCTTAATGGCCAGAACTAACTATGGCTACACCTTC
TRBJ2-7 - 14 - TRBV9 CASSVGQKTYEQYF TGTGCCAGCAGCGTGGGGCAGAAGACCTACGAGCAGTACTTC
TRBJ2-4 TRBD1 17 - TRBV4-2 CASSQEVGTAGGNIQYF TGTGCCAGCAGCCAAGAAGTCGGGACAGCCGGCGGAAACATTCAGTACTTC
TRBJ1-1 - 14 - TRBV1 CTSSQRGANTEAFF TGCACCAGCAGCCAACGGGGCGCTAACACTGAAGCTTTCTTT
TRBJ2-2 - 15 - TRBV28 CASSFGGAETGELFF TGTGCCAGCAGTTTTGGGGGGGCTGAGACCGGGGAGCTGTTTTTT